A selection of T cell receptor beta chains follows, all from one sample in a study of blood T cell repertoires in COVID-19. Assay used: immunoSEQ multiplex PCR; TCRdb lists only in-frame clones, some missing. The sample has hundreds of thousands of clones; roughly nine tenths are singletons. The sample comprised PBMCs or T cells enriched from blood (not recorded which). These receptors came from a woman aged 45-65 years who had been exposed to COVID-19. The CDR3 runs from the conserved cysteine through the conserved F or W. A D gene is named only where the DNA matches it firmly. Not every row has a clone size; where given, it reads once, few, many or a size class.

CDR3 DNA: TGTGCCAGCAGCGCGGCAGGAGCGGGGGTACAAGAGACCCAGTACTTC
CDR3 protein: CASSAAGAGVQETQYF
J gene: TRBJ2-5
D gene: TRBD2
V gene: TRBV9
clone size: .

CDR3 DNA: TGTGCCAGCTGTCCTCCGGGACAGGGGTACAATGAGCAGTTCTTC
CDR3 protein: CASCPPGQGYNEQFF
J gene: TRBJ2-1
D gene: TRBD1
V gene: TRBV14
clone size: .

CDR3 DNA: TGTGCCAGCAGCTTAAACGGACAGTTTGGCTACACCTTC
CDR3 protein: CASSLNGQFGYTF
J gene: TRBJ1-2
D gene: .
V gene: TRBV7-8
clone size: few

CDR3 DNA: TGTGCCAGCAGCAAAGGGACAGGGAGGGGTGAAAAACTGTTTTTT
CDR3 protein: CASSKGTGRGEKLFF
J gene: TRBJ1-4
D gene: TRBD1
V gene: TRBV3-1/TRBV3-2
clone size: .

CDR3 DNA: TGTGCCAGCAGCGACGGACAGGGGGCACAGCCCCAGCATTTT
CDR3 protein: CASSDGQGAQPQHF
J gene: TRBJ1-5
D gene: TRBD1
V gene: TRBV9
clone size: few

CDR3 DNA: TGTGCCAGCATGGAGGGGATACAGCCCCAGCATTTT
CDR3 protein: CASMEGIQPQHF
J gene: TRBJ1-5
D gene: .
V gene: TRBV6-5
clone size: once

CDR3 DNA: TGTGCCTGGAGTGTAAATCATGCCAGCACCATATATTTT
CDR3 protein: CAWSVNHASTIYF
J gene: TRBJ1-3
D gene: .
V gene: TRBV30
clone size: .

CDR3 DNA: TGTGCCAGTAGTATAGCGTCGGGGGGTAATTTCGGCGGCTACACCTTC
CDR3 protein: CASSIASGGNFGGYTF
J gene: TRBJ1-2
D gene: .
V gene: TRBV19
clone size: .

CDR3 DNA: TGTGCCAGCAGACGCCGGGACAGGGAAGGAGACGACACTGAAGCTTTCTTT
CDR3 protein: CASRRRDREGDDTEAFF
J gene: TRBJ1-1
D gene: TRBD1
V gene: TRBV2
clone size: .

CDR3 DNA: TGTGCCAGCAGCCCTACGGGACTAGCGGGCGAGCAGTACTTC
CDR3 protein: CASSPTGLAGEQYF
J gene: TRBJ2-7
D gene: TRBD2
V gene: TRBV3-1/TRBV3-2
clone size: once

CDR3 DNA: TGCGCCAGCAGCGGACTAGCGGGGGTCATCACCGGGGAGCTGTTTTTT
CDR3 protein: CASSGLAGVITGELFF
J gene: TRBJ2-2
D gene: TRBD2
V gene: TRBV10-2
clone size: .

CDR3 DNA: TGTGCCAGCAGTACGTTCGGAGTCAACATTCAGTACTTC
CDR3 protein: CASSTFGVNIQYF
J gene: TRBJ2-4
D gene: .
V gene: TRBV28
clone size: .

CDR3 DNA: TGCGCCAGTTTCCCCGGGACAGTTCCCTCTGGAAACACCATATATTTT
CDR3 protein: CASFPGTVPSGNTIYF
J gene: TRBJ1-3
D gene: TRBD1
V gene: TRBV5-1
clone size: .

CDR3 DNA: TGTGCCAGTAGAACCGCCGGGACAGGGGTCCCCAATGAGCAGTTCTTC
CDR3 protein: CASRTAGTGVPNEQFF
J gene: TRBJ2-1
D gene: TRBD1
V gene: TRBV19
clone size: .

CDR3 DNA: TGTGCCAGCGGGCTGCGAGGGCGTAATGAAAAACTGTTTTTT
CDR3 protein: CASGLRGRNEKLFF
J gene: TRBJ1-4
D gene: .
V gene: TRBV21-1
clone size: .

CDR3 DNA: TGTGCCAGCAGTTACTCCAGGGGCGCACCCCTCCACTTT
CDR3 protein: CASSYSRGAPLHF
J gene: TRBJ1-6
D gene: .
V gene: TRBV6-2/TRBV6-3
clone size: .

CDR3 DNA: TGCGCCAGCAGCCCGGGGACAGCACCGGGACTTAGGGACGAGACCCAGTACTTC
CDR3 protein: CASSPGTAPGLRDETQYF
J gene: TRBJ2-5
D gene: .
V gene: TRBV5-1
clone size: .

CDR3 DNA: TGTGCCAGCAGTTACCGACAGGGGGCTGGCGAGCAGTACTTC
CDR3 protein: CASSYRQGAGEQYF
J gene: TRBJ2-7
D gene: TRBD1
V gene: TRBV6-5
clone size: .

CDR3 DNA: TGTGCCAGCATCACAGGACTAGCGGGGGACAATGAGCAGTTCTTC
CDR3 protein: CASITGLAGDNEQFF
J gene: TRBJ2-1
D gene: TRBD2
V gene: TRBV2
clone size: .

CDR3 DNA: TGTGCCAGCAGACCCGGGACAGGAGACAATGAGCAGTTCTTC
CDR3 protein: CASRPGTGDNEQFF
J gene: TRBJ2-1
D gene: TRBD1
V gene: TRBV6-5
clone size: .

CDR3 DNA: TGTGCCAGTAGTATAGTGGCGGGGTCCGGGGAGCTGTTTTTT
CDR3 protein: CASSIVAGSGELFF
J gene: TRBJ2-2
D gene: .
V gene: TRBV19
clone size: .

CDR3 DNA: TGTGCCTGGAGTGGGGTACAGGGGAGGCCCCAGCATTTT
CDR3 protein: CAWSGVQGRPQHF
J gene: TRBJ1-5
D gene: TRBD1
V gene: TRBV30
clone size: few

CDR3 DNA: TGCAGCGTAACTAGCGGACAAGAGACCCAGTACTTC
CDR3 protein: CSVTSGQETQYF
J gene: TRBJ2-5
D gene: TRBD2
V gene: TRBV29-1
clone size: once

CDR3 DNA: TGTGCCAGCAGCCCTCCGGGACAGGGTGAAGCTTTCTTT
CDR3 protein: CASSPPGQGEAFF
J gene: TRBJ1-1
D gene: TRBD1
V gene: TRBV7-8
clone size: .

CDR3 DNA: TGTGCCAGCAGCTTAGCCCCTGATGACAGCTACGAGCAGTACTTC
CDR3 protein: CASSLAPDDSYEQYF
J gene: TRBJ2-7
D gene: .
V gene: TRBV7-6
clone size: .

CDR3 DNA: TGTGCCAGTACCCCGGTCCTGGGGGGAAGGCAGTTCTTC
CDR3 protein: CASTPVLGGRQFF
J gene: TRBJ2-1
D gene: .
V gene: TRBV19
clone size: .

CDR3 DNA: TGTGCCAGCAGCCAAGATCTGAGGACTAGCGATTGGAATGAGCAGTTCTTC
CDR3 protein: CASSQDLRTSDWNEQFF
J gene: TRBJ2-1
D gene: TRBD2
V gene: TRBV4-2
clone size: .

CDR3 DNA: TGCGCCAGCAGCCAAGGAACGACAGGCCGAGTCGCCCCCCTCCACTTT
CDR3 protein: CASSQGTTGRVAPLHF
J gene: TRBJ1-6
D gene: .
V gene: TRBV4-1
clone size: .

CDR3 DNA: TGTGCCAGCAGTTTGGTACTAGGAAACACCGGGGAGCTGTTTTTT
CDR3 protein: CASSLVLGNTGELFF
J gene: TRBJ2-2
D gene: .
V gene: TRBV27
clone size: .

CDR3 DNA: TGTGCCAGCAGCCTGAGGGGGAACAATCAGCCCCAGCATTTT
CDR3 protein: CASSLRGNNQPQHF
J gene: TRBJ1-5
D gene: .
V gene: TRBV5-6
clone size: .

CDR3 DNA: TGTGCCAGCAGTTCAGGACAGGGGGTGTTTAACTATGGCTACACCTTC
CDR3 protein: CASSSGQGVFNYGYTF
J gene: TRBJ1-2
D gene: TRBD1
V gene: TRBV6-5
clone size: .

CDR3 DNA: TGTGCCAGCAGGCGACAGGAGTCTGGAAACACCATATATTTT
CDR3 protein: CASRRQESGNTIYF
J gene: TRBJ1-3
D gene: .
V gene: TRBV6-5
clone size: .

CDR3 DNA: TGCGCCAGCAGCTTGGATCGGGTTCTCTACAATGAGCAGTTCTTC
CDR3 protein: CASSLDRVLYNEQFF
J gene: TRBJ2-1
D gene: .
V gene: TRBV5-1
clone size: .

CDR3 DNA: TGTGCCACCAGCAGAGACAGGAATTCACCCCTCCACTTT
CDR3 protein: CATSRDRNSPLHF
J gene: TRBJ1-6
D gene: .
V gene: TRBV15
clone size: .

CDR3 DNA: TGTGCCAGTAGTATATGGGGGCCCACTGAAGCCTTCTTT
CDR3 protein: CASSIWGPTEAFF
J gene: TRBJ1-1
D gene: .
V gene: TRBV19
clone size: once

CDR3 DNA: TGCGCCAGCAGACCAGGGATGTTCGATTCACCCCTCCACTTT
CDR3 protein: CASRPGMFDSPLHF
J gene: TRBJ1-6
D gene: .
V gene: TRBV10-2
clone size: .

CDR3 DNA: TGTGCCAGTAGTACCGACAGGGTCACCGGGGAGCTGTTTTTT
CDR3 protein: CASSTDRVTGELFF
J gene: TRBJ2-2
D gene: TRBD1
V gene: TRBV19
clone size: .

CDR3 DNA: TGTGCCAGCAGCTCACTCGGGCTCAGGGCTGGGGCCAACGTCCTGACTTTC
CDR3 protein: CASSSLGLRAGANVLTF
J gene: TRBJ2-6
D gene: .
V gene: TRBV5-5
clone size: .

CDR3 DNA: TGTGCCAGCAGTCGGGACACCTTCTCCTACGAGCAGTACTTC
CDR3 protein: CASSRDTFSYEQYF
J gene: TRBJ2-7
D gene: .
V gene: TRBV6-5
clone size: .

CDR3 DNA: TGCGCCAGCAGCCTGGTCGGACAGGGGGGTTTCCAGCCCCAGCATTTT
CDR3 protein: CASSLVGQGGFQPQHF
J gene: TRBJ1-5
D gene: TRBD1
V gene: TRBV4-1
clone size: .

CDR3 DNA: TGTGCCAGCAGACTCACAGGGGGCCCTGGCTACACCTTC
CDR3 protein: CASRLTGGPGYTF
J gene: TRBJ1-2
D gene: TRBD1
V gene: TRBV5-6
clone size: few

CDR3 DNA: TGTGCCACCGGAGGTGTGGAACAGGGGGCTTATGGCTACACCTTC
CDR3 protein: CATGGVEQGAYGYTF
J gene: TRBJ1-2
D gene: TRBD1
V gene: TRBV5-4
clone size: .

CDR3 DNA: TGCGCCAGCAGCTTGGCCCCCTCGACAGCCTTCAGCCAAGAGACCCAGTACTTC
CDR3 protein: CASSLAPSTAFSQETQYF
J gene: TRBJ2-5
D gene: .
V gene: TRBV5-1
clone size: .

CDR3 DNA: TGTGCCAGTAGTATAAATACCCAGACAGGGGGACTTCAGCCCCAGCATTTT
CDR3 protein: CASSINTQTGGLQPQHF
J gene: TRBJ1-5
D gene: TRBD1
V gene: TRBV19
clone size: .

CDR3 DNA: TGTGCCAGCAGTGCGACAGGATCTTTTAATTCACCCCTCCACTTT
CDR3 protein: CASSATGSFNSPLHF
J gene: TRBJ1-6
D gene: .
V gene: TRBV2
clone size: .

CDR3 DNA: TGTGCCAGTACGCGCACAGGGTCTTCCGAGACCCAGTACTTC
CDR3 protein: CASTRTGSSETQYF
J gene: TRBJ2-5
D gene: .
V gene: TRBV19
clone size: .

CDR3 DNA: TGTGCCAGCAGTTCCGGGTCTAAGACGTTTCTACACTATGGCTACACCTTC
CDR3 protein: CASSSGSKTFLHYGYTF
J gene: TRBJ1-2
D gene: .
V gene: TRBV5-4
clone size: .

CDR3 DNA: TGCAGCGTTGAACCGGGACAGTGGGCTGAAGCTTTCTTT
CDR3 protein: CSVEPGQWAEAFF
J gene: TRBJ1-1
D gene: TRBD1
V gene: TRBV29-1
clone size: .

CDR3 DNA: TGTGCCACCAGCAGAGCCCCTAACCCTAAAGAGACCCAGTACTTC
CDR3 protein: CATSRAPNPKETQYF
J gene: TRBJ2-5
D gene: .
V gene: TRBV15
clone size: .

CDR3 DNA: TGTGCCAGCAGATTGGACAGGGGAGTAGAAAAACTGTTTTTT
CDR3 protein: CASRLDRGVEKLFF
J gene: TRBJ1-4
D gene: TRBD1
V gene: TRBV7-2
clone size: few

CDR3 DNA: TGTGCCAGCAGCGCCCCGCGCGGGACTAGCGGGGCGGGTGAGCAGTTCTTC
CDR3 protein: CASSAPRGTSGAGEQFF
J gene: TRBJ2-1
D gene: TRBD2
V gene: TRBV7-2
clone size: .